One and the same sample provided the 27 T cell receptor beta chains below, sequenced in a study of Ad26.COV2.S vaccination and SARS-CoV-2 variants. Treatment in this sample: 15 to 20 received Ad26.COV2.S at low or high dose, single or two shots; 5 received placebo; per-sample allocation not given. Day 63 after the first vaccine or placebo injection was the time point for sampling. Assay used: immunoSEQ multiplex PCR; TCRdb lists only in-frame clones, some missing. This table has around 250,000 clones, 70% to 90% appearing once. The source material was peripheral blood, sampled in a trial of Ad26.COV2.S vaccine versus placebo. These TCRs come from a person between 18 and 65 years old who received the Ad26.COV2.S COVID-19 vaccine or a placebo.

The DNA for the CDR3 is TGCAGCGTGACCGGGGCTGGAAACACCATATATTTT. Protein product: CSVTGAGNTIYF. V and J are TRBV29-1 and TRBJ1-3, with unresolved D. Germline values: CDR1 SQVTM, CDR2 ANQGSEA. The V and J ends lost 6 bases and 2 bases respectively, with 8 bases between them. This CDR3 region has 12 residues.

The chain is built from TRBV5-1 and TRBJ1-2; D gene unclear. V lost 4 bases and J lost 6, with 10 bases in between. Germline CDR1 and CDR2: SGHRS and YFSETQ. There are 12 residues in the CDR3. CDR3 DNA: TGCGCCAGCAGCCCCCGGGGAGATGGCTACACCTTC. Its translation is CASSPRGDGYTF.

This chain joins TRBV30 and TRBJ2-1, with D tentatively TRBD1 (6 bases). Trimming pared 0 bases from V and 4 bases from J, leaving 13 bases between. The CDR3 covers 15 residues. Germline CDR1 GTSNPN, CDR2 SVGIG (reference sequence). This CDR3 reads CAWSVIQGGYNEQFF. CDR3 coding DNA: TGTGCCTGGAGTGTAATACAGGGCGGGTACAATGAGCAGTTCTTC. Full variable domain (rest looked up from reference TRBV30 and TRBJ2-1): SQTIHQWPATLVQPVGSPLSLECTVEGTSNPNLYWYRQAAGRGLQLLFYSVGIGQISSEVPQNLSASRPQDRQFILSSKKLLLSDSGFYLCAWSVIQGGYNEQFFGPGTRLTVL.

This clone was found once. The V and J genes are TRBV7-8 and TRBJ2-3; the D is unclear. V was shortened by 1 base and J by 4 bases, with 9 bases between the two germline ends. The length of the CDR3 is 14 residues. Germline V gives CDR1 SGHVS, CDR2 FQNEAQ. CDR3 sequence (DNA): TGTGCCAGCAGCTTAGTGGCAGGAGCAGATACGCAGTATTTT. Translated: CASSLVAGADTQYF.

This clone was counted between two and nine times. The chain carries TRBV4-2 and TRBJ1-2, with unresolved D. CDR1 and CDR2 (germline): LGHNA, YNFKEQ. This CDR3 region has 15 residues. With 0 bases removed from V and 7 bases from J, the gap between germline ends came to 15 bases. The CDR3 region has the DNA TGTGCCAGCAGCCAAGATCGCACTTATGGAAGTGGCTACACCTTC. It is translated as CASSQDRTYGSGYTF.

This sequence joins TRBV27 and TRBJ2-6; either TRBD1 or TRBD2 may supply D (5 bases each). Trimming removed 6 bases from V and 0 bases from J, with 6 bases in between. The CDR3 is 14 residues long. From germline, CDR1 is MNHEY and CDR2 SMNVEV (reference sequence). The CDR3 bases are TGTGCCAGCAGGGGGGACTCTGGGGCCAACGTCCTGACTTTC. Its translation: CASRGDSGANVLTF.

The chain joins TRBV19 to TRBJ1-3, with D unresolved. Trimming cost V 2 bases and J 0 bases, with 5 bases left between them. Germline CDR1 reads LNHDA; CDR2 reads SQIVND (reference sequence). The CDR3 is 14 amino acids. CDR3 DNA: TGTGCCAGTAGTATATGGCCCTCTGGAAACACCATATATTTT. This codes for CASSIWPSGNTIYF.

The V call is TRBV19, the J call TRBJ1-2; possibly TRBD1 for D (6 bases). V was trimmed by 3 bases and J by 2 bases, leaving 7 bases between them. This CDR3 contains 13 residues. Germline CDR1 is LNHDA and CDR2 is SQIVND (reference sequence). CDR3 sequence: CASSMDSNYGYTF. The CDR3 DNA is TGTGCCAGTAGTATGGACAGCAACTATGGCTACACCTTC.

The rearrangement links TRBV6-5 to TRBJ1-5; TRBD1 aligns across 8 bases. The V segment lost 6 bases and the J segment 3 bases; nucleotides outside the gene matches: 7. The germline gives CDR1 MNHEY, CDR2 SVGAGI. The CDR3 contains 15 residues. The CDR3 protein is CASRMGQVLNQPQHF. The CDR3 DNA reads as TGTGCCAGCAGGATGGGACAGGTGCTCAATCAGCCCCAGCATTTT.

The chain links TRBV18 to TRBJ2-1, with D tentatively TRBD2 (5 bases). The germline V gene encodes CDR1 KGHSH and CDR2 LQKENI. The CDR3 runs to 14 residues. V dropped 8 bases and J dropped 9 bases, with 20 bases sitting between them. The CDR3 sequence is CASANLAAGSEQFF. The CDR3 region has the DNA TGTGCCAGCGCCAATTTAGCTGCGGGCAGTGAGCAGTTCTTC.

The DNA of the CDR3 is TGTGCCTGGAGTGCCGGGCACACCGCCAACTATGGCTACACCTTC. Its translation: CAWSAGHTANYGYTF. The J gene is TRBJ1-2, the V gene TRBV30; D call uncertain. The CDR3 extends over 15 amino acids. V gave up 1 base and J gave up 2 bases, with 14 bases separating them. The germline V gene has CDR1 GTSNPN and CDR2 SVGIG (reference sequence).

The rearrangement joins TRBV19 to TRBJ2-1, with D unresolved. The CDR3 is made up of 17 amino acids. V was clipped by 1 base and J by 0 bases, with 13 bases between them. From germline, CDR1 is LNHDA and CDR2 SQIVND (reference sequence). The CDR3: CASSIGPGPISYNEQFF. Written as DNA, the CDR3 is TGTGCCAGTAGTATAGGCCCCGGACCAATCTCCTACAATGAGCAGTTCTTC.

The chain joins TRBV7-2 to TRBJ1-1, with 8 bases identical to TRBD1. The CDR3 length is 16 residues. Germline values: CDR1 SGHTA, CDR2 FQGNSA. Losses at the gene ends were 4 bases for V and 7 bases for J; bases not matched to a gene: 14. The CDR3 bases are TGTGCCAGCAGCTCTAACACCCCGACAGGGGCGTTTGAAGCTTTCTTT. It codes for CASSSNTPTGAFEAFF.

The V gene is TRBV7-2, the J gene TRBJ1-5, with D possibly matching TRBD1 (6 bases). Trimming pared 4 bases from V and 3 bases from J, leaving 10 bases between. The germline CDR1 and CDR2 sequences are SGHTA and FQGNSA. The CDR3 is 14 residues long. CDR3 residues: CASSSDSYNQPQHF. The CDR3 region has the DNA TGTGCCAGCAGCTCGGACAGCTACAATCAGCCCCAGCATTTT.

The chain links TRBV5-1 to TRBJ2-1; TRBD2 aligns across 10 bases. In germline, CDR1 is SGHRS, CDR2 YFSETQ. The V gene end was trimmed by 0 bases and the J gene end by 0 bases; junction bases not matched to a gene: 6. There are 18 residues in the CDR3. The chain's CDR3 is CASSLAASSGSSYNEQFF. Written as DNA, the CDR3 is TGCGCCAGCAGCTTGGCTGCTTCTAGCGGGAGCTCCTACAATGAGCAGTTCTTC.

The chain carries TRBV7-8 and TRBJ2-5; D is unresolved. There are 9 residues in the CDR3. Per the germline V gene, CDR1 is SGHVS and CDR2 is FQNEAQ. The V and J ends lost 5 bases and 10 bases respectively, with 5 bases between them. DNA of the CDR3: TGTGCCAGCAGCCCGGACCAGTACTTC. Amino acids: CASSPDQYF.

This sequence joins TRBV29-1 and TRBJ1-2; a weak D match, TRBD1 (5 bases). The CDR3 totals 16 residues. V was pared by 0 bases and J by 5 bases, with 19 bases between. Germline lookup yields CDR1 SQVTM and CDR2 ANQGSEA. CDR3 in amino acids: CSVEEGGTSRRYGYTF. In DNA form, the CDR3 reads TGCAGCGTTGAAGAGGGGGGAACCTCCAGGAGGTATGGCTACACCTTC.

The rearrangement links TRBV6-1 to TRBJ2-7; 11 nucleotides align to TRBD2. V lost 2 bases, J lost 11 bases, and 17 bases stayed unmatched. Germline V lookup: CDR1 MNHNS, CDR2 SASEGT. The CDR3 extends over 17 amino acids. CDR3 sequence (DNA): TGTGCCAGCAGTGAAAATAGGGGGGGGACTAGCGGATGGGAGGAGTACTTC. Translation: CASSENRGGTSGWEEYF.

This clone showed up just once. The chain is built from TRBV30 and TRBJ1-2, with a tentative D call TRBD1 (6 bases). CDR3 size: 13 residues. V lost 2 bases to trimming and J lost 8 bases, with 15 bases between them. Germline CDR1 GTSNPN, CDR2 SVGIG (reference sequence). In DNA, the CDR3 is TGTGCCTGGAGTAACGAGGACAGATTAGGCTACACCTTC. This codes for CAWSNEDRLGYTF.

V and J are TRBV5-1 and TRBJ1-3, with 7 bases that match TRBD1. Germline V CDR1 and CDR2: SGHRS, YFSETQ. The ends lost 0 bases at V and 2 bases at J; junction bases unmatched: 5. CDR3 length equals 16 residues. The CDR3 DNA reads TGCGCCAGCAGCTTGGCCAGGGGGGGTGCTGGAAACACCATATATTTT. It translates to CASSLARGGAGNTIYF.

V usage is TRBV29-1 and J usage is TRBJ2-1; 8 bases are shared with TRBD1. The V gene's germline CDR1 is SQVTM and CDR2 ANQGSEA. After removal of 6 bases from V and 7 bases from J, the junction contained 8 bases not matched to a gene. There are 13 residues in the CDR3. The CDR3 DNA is TGCAGCGTGCCCAGACAGGGGACGAATGAGCAGTTCTTC. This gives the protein CSVPRQGTNEQFF.

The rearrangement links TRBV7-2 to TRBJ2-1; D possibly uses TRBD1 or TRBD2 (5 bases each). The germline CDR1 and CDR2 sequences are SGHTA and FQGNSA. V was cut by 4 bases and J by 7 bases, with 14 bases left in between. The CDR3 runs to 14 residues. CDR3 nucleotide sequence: TGTGCCAGCAGCTCTCAGGGAGTAGAGAATGAGCAGTTCTTC. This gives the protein CASSSQGVENEQFF. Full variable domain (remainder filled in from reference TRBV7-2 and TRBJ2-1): GAGVSQSPSNKVTEKGKDVELRCDPISGHTALYWYRQSLGQGLEFLIYFQGNSAPDKSGLPSDRFSAERTGGSVSTLTIQRTQQEDSAVYLCASSSQGVENEQFFGPGTRLTVL.

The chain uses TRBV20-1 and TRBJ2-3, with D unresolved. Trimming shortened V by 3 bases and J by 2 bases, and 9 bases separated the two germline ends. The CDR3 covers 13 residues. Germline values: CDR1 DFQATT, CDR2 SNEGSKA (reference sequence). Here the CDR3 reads CSASGLPTDTQYF. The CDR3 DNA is TGCAGTGCTAGTGGCCTGCCCACAGATACGCAGTATTTT.

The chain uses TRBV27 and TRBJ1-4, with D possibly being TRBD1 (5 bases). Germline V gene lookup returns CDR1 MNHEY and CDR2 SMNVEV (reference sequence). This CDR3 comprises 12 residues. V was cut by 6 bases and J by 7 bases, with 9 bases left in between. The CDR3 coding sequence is TGTGCCAGCAGGGGGGTGGGTGAAAAACTGTTTTTT. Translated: CASRGVGEKLFF.

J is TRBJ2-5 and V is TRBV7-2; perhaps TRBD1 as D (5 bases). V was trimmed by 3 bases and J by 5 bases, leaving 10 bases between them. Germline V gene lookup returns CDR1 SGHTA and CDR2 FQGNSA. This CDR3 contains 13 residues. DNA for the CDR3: TGTGCCAGCAGCTTTGGGGCATCGGAGACCCAGTACTTC. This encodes CASSFGASETQYF.

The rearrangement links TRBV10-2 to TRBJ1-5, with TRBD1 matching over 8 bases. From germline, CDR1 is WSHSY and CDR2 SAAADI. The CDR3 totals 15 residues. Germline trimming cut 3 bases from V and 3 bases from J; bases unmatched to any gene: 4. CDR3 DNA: TGCGCCAGCAGTGATAGGACAGGGTTCAATCAGCCCCAGCATTTT. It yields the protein CASSDRTGFNQPQHF.

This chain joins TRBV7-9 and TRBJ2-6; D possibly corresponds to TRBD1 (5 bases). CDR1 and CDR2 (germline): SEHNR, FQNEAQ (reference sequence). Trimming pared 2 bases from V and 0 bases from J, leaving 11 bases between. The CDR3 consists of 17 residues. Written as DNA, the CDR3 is TGTGCCAGCAGCTTAACCAGGGAATCCTCTGGGGCCAACGTCCTGACTTTC. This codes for CASSLTRESSGANVLTF.